These 9 T cell receptor beta chains share one sample of origin, sequenced in a study of blood T cells in healthy people across ages. PCR was performed a second time for about 7 to 12 cycles using a sample-barcoded 5' primer and a J-beta primer mix. TCRdb redid the calling of the 5' RACE reads with MiXCR, one entry per CDR3 protein. The table shows about 800,000 distinct CDR3 sequences, with roughly 46% occurring only once. The sequenced sample was blood. These receptors were obtained from a man aged 80 or over in good health.

The rearrangement joins TRBV20-1 to TRBJ2-1, with 11 bases aligning to TRBD2. This CDR3 is built from 16 residues. CDR1 and CDR2 (germline): DFQATT, SNEGSKA (reference sequence). Trimming at V came to 3 bases and at J to 3 bases, leaving 7 bases not matched to a gene. The CDR3 reads CSASPRLAGHYNEQFF. The CDR3 nucleotides are TGCAGTGCTAGTCCAAGACTAGCGGGACACTACAATGAGCAGTTCTTC.

This clonotype has a handful of counts. J is TRBJ2-3 and V is TRBV6-2 or TRBV6-3; 15 nucleotides match TRBD2. Trimming removed 5 bases from V and 3 bases from J; junction bases left unmatched: 9. Germline CDR1 reads MNHEY; CDR2 reads SVGEGT. This CDR3 region has 18 residues. The CDR3: CASSRRTSGRAGTDTQYF. CDR3 DNA sequence: TGTGCCAGCAGTCGTCGGACTAGCGGGAGGGCCGGGACAGATACGCAGTATTTT.

V and J are TRBV5-1 and TRBJ2-1; 8 bases align to TRBD2. V shed 1 base and J 6 bases; nucleotides not matched to a gene: 6. Germline V gene lookup returns CDR1 SGHRS and CDR2 YFSETQ. There are 15 residues in the CDR3. CDR3 sequence reads: CASSLFRLASNEQFF. CDR3 DNA sequence: TGCGCCAGCAGCTTGTTCCGACTAGCGAGCAATGAGCAGTTCTTC.

The V gene is TRBV20-1, the J gene TRBJ2-1; 9 bases map to TRBD2. With 3 bases clipped from V and 13 bases from J, the junction kept 13 bases outside the gene matches. The V gene's germline CDR1 is DFQATT and CDR2 SNEGSKA (reference sequence). This CDR3 has 14 amino acids. The chain's CDR3 is CSASLAGFPIRQFF. The CDR3 DNA reads TGCAGTGCTAGCCTAGCGGGGTTCCCTATTCGACAGTTCTTC.

The CDR3, as DNA: TGTGCCAGCAGTCAATCTTATGAGAGGGACAGGGTATTTGGGCAGCCCCAGCATTTT. It yields the protein CASSQSYERDRVFGQPQHF. The genes are TRBV27 and TRBJ1-5, with TRBD1 matching 9 bases. J lost 7 bases, V lost 5 bases, and 21 bases had no gene match. This CDR3 region has 19 residues. Germline V lookup: CDR1 MNHEY, CDR2 SMNVEV (reference sequence).

This clonotype has just a few counts. V usage is TRBV6-1 and J usage is TRBJ1-2; 8 bases are shared with TRBD1. Losses at the gene ends were 0 bases for V and 8 bases for J; bases not matched to a gene: 8. The CDR3 length is 15 residues. CDR1 and CDR2 from the germline V gene are MNHNS and SASEGT. The CDR3 nucleotides read TGTGCCAGCAGTGAAGCGCTCCAGGGGGCGGGGGGCTACACCTTC. Protein: CASSEALQGAGGYTF.

This clonotype has ten or more counts. The chain uses TRBV9 and TRBJ2-3; D is ambiguous. This CDR3 spans 13 amino acids. Germline-derived CDR1 and CDR2 are SGDLS and YYNGEE. Trimming cost V 4 bases and J 2 bases, with 8 bases left between them. The CDR3 bases are TGTGCCAGCAGCCAAACCCCCACAGATACGCAGTATTTT. This translates into CASSQTPTDTQYF.

This chain uses TRBV24-1 with TRBJ2-1, with 8 positions matching TRBD2. The CDR3 is 15 amino acids. The ends lost 3 bases at V and 7 bases at J; junction bases unmatched: 7. Per germline, CDR1 KGHDR and CDR2 SFDVKD. The CDR3 DNA reads TGTGCCACCAGTGATGCCGGGACTAGTGGAAATGAGCAGTTCTTC. Residues: CATSDAGTSGNEQFF.

This clonotype was observed a few times. V is TRBV11-2 and J is TRBJ2-7; TRBD2 agrees at 8 bases. The CDR3 contains 18 residues. The V segment lost 5 bases and the J segment 0 bases; nucleotides outside the gene matches: 15. In germline, CDR1 is SGHAT, CDR2 FQNNGV. The CDR3 sequence: CASSPSRMRGVSSYEQYF. Written as DNA, the CDR3 is TGTGCCAGCAGCCCTTCAAGAATGCGGGGGGTAAGCTCCTACGAGCAGTACTTC.